This T cell receptor (beta chain) is drawn from a study of blood T cell repertoires in COVID-19. In the study overall: Collection of acute and convalescent COVID-19 samples took place in the United States, Italy and Spain.

A Seattle source enrolled patients during active infection and followed them longitudinally. In the original analysis: The assay estimated nucleated cells by amplifying reference gene primers. Assay: immunoSEQ multiplex PCR; the TCRdb copy retains only in-frame clones and omits some. Clone size and the V and J calls come from that table; the DNA yielded D and trimming. The profile covers about 150,000 clones, with roughly 81% appearing a single time and 7.5% to 8.5% taken by the ten largest. The CDR3 runs 13 residues. Per the germline V gene, CDR1 is SEHNR and CDR2 is FQNEAQ (reference sequence). Trimming cost V 8 bases and J 1 base, with 11 bases left between them.

The rearrangement joins TRBV7-9 to TRBJ1-1; D unclear. This clonotype was sampled from a woman aged 55-75 years with COVID-19, enrolled during active disease. The sample comprised peripheral blood. This CDR3 reads CASSRAANTEAFF. The DNA of the CDR3 is TGTGCCAGCTCCCGCGCGGCGAACACTGAAGCTTTCTTT.